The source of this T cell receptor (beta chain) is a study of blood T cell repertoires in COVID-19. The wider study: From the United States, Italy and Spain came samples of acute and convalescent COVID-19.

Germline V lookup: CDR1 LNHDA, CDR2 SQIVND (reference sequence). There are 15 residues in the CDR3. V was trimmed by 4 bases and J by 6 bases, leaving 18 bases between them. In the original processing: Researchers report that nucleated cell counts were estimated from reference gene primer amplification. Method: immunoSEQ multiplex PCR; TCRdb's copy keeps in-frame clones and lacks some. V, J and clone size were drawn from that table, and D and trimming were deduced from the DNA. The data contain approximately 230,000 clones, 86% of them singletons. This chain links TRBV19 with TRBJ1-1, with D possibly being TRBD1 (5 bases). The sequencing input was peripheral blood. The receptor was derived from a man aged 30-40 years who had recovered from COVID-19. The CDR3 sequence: CASSTSTLQVPEAFF. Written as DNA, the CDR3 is TGTGCCAGTAGTACCTCAACCCTACAGGTCCCTGAAGCTTTCTTT. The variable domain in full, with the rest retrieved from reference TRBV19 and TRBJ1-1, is DGGITQSPKYLFRKEGQNVTLSCEQNLNHDAMYWYRQDPGQGLRLIYYSQIVNDFQKGDIAEGYSVSREKKESFPLTVTSAQKNPTAFYLCASSTSTLQVPEAFFGQGTRLTVV.